The clone carrying this T cell receptor (beta chain) was counted only a few times. The antigen remains undetermined. The source of the sample is a study of beta chain features in type 1 diabetes. Background on the study: Patients did not differ from healthy donors in age, gender or cell yield. Examination spanned roughly 110 million sorted cells from all samples. Study-level results: Among all four CD4+ subsets, Type 1 diabetes patients had TCRB CDR3s that were moderately but significantly shorter.

Since all of the isolated RNA was reverse transcribed, expressed TCRB transcripts were what got sequenced. Approximately 3.7 million reads per sample on average were obtained from naive, central memory and regulatory T cell samples. Only in-frame clones appear in the TCRdb table, and some are missing; sequencing was by immunoSEQ multiplex PCR. Among more than 250,000 clones listed, 15% were seen once. The CDR3 runs 15 residues. Trimming took 7 bases from V and 4 from J; bases not matched to a gene: 9. In germline, CDR1 is GTSNPN, CDR2 SVGIG (reference sequence). This sequence was found in a man between 18 and 35 years old with type 1 diabetes. The sample was naive CD4+ T cells from blood. This rearrangement joins TRBV30 to TRBJ2-1; 11 positions agree with TRBD2. The CDR3 DNA follows: TGTGCCTCGCTAGCGGGGGGCGAAACTTACAATGAGCAGTTCTTC. Protein product: CASLAGGETYNEQFF.